The next 17 T cell receptor beta chains were all read from a single sample in a study of blood T cells in healthy people across ages. For the second PCR, which ran for about 6 to 11 cycles, a sample-barcoded 5' primer and a J-beta primer mix were used. TCRdb processed the 5' RACE reads anew with MiXCR; each CDR3 protein has one entry. This repertoire shows about 1.8 million distinct CDR3 sequences, around 48% found once; its top ten account for around 2.1%. The material sequenced was blood. The receptors stem from a woman in her thirties or forties in good health.

This chain connects TRBV7-2 to TRBJ2-3; 9 nucleotides match TRBD1. The CDR3 is 15 residues long. V gave up 4 bases and J gave up 0 bases; unmatched junction bases: 2. The germline V gene encodes CDR1 SGHTA and CDR2 FQGNSA. CDR3 sequence: CASSCDRGSTDTQYF. In nucleotides, the CDR3 is TGTGCCAGCAGCTGCGACAGGGGGAGCACAGATACGCAGTATTTT.

This sequence joins TRBV12-3 or TRBV12-4 and TRBJ2-3, with a tentative D call TRBD1 (5 bases). There are 16 residues in the CDR3. V gave up 4 bases and J gave up 3 bases, with 17 bases separating them. The CDR3 reads CASSSPDTPGTDTQYF. In DNA form, the CDR3 reads TGTGCCAGCAGTTCCCCGGACACTCCCGGAACAGATACGCAGTATTTT.

The CDR3 sequence is CSVNVRTDTQYF. DNA for the CDR3: TGCAGCGTGAATGTCCGCACAGATACGCAGTATTTT. The chain is built from TRBV29-1 and TRBJ2-3; D gene unclear. CDR1 is SQVTM, CDR2 ANQGSEA, per germline. The ends were cut back, 6 bases at V and 1 base at J, with 8 bases in the middle. This CDR3 region has 12 residues.

This clonotype appeared a few times. The chain links TRBV20-1 to TRBJ2-1, with D perhaps given as TRBD1 or TRBD2 (5 bases each). V was shortened by 3 bases and J by 6 bases, with 15 bases between the two germline ends. There are 14 residues in the CDR3. Germline V gene lookup returns CDR1 DFQATT and CDR2 SNEGSKA (reference sequence). CDR3 coding DNA: TGCAGTGCTAGTCGCCGGGACGGATTCAATGAGCAGTTCTTC. Encoded protein: CSASRRDGFNEQFF.

The chain joins TRBV5-1 to TRBJ1-2; D not certain. Germline V CDR1 and CDR2: SGHRS, YFSETQ. V was pared by 4 bases and J by 4 bases, with 8 bases between. There are 12 residues in the CDR3. CDR3 amino acids: CASSTGPYGYTF. As DNA, the CDR3 is TGCGCCAGCAGCACCGGGCCCTATGGCTACACCTTC.

The chain couples TRBV20-1 to TRBJ1-2; 9 bases fit TRBD1. The V and J ends lost 4 bases and 1 base, in that order; junction bases with no gene match: 10. This CDR3 is 16 amino acids long. The germline V gene encodes CDR1 DFQATT and CDR2 SNEGSKA (reference sequence). In nucleotides, the CDR3 is TGCAGTGCTAAAGCAAGCGGACAGGGGTTTAACTATGGCTACACCTTC. This gives the protein CSAKASGQGFNYGYTF.

The V call is TRBV4-1, the J call TRBJ1-5; 8 bases match TRBD1. Germline CDR1 is MGHRA and CDR2 is YSYEKL. V trimming: 2 bases; J trimming: 5 bases; junction bases outside the gene matches: 11. The CDR3 is made up of 17 amino acids. The CDR3 bases are TGCGCCAGCAGCCAATTTCTCTCGGGGACAGGAGATCAGCCCCAGCATTTT. Its translation: CASSQFLSGTGDQPQHF.

The J gene is TRBJ2-5, the V gene TRBV20-1; 8 nucleotides match TRBD2. In germline, CDR1 is DFQATT, CDR2 SNEGSKA (reference sequence). The CDR3 contains 15 residues. V was pared by 0 bases and J by 11 bases, with 14 bases of the junction left unmatched. CDR3 sequence reads: CSARDSERGTGEQYF. CDR3 DNA sequence: TGCAGTGCTAGAGATTCCGAGCGGGGGACGGGGGAGCAGTACTTC.

The gene calls are TRBV20-1 and TRBJ1-1, with 7 nucleotides matching TRBD1. J was trimmed by 1 base and V by 2 bases; bases with no gene match: 4. Germline V gene lookup returns CDR1 DFQATT and CDR2 SNEGSKA (reference sequence). The CDR3 is 14 amino acids. CDR3 region: CSARPQGQNTEAFF. Written as DNA, the CDR3 is TGCAGTGCTAGACCACAGGGGCAGAACACTGAAGCTTTCTTT.

This clonotype has only a few counts. V is TRBV6-1 and J is TRBJ2-7, with 9 positions matching TRBD2. Unmatched junction bases numbered 9, after V lost 2 bases and J lost 4 bases. Germline CDR1 is MNHNS and CDR2 is SASEGT. CDR3 length equals 16 residues. DNA for the CDR3: TGTGCCAGCAGTGAATCCCCAATGGGACTAGCATACGAGCAGTACTTC. Its translation: CASSESPMGLAYEQYF.

This clonotype was recorded only once. At one end, the junction sequence differs from germline, possibly due to a read error. This chain joins TRBV6-2 or TRBV6-3 and TRBJ2-5, with 9 bases fitting TRBD2. This CDR3 spans 16 amino acids. CDR1 and CDR2 (germline): MNHEY, SVGEGT. The CDR3 loop reads CASSYSGLAIQGTQYF. CDR3 DNA sequence: TGTGCCAGCAGTTACTCGGGACTAGCTATACAAGGGACCCAGTACTTC.

This clonotype was found a few times. The genes are TRBV2 and TRBJ2-1, with 7 bases aligning to TRBD1. Losses at the gene ends were 3 bases for V and 7 bases for J; bases not matched to a gene: 6. There are 14 residues in the CDR3. The germline V gene has CDR1 SNHLY and CDR2 FYNNEI. The CDR3 DNA reads as TGTGCCAGCAGTGAGAGACAGGGACGGAATGAGCAGTTCTTC. Translated: CASSERQGRNEQFF.

CDR3 DNA: TGTGCCAGCGGCCCCGGTTCTTATAATTCACCCCTCCACTTT. Residues: CASGPGSYNSPLHF. The J gene is TRBJ1-6, the V gene TRBV9, with D unresolved. This CDR3 contains 14 residues. Germline V CDR1 and CDR2: SGDLS, YYNGEE. V was clipped by 7 bases and J by 4 bases, with 12 bases between them.

This clonotype occurred a few times. The rearrangement uses TRBV15 and TRBJ2-1; 8 bases agree with TRBD1. The CDR3 runs 17 residues. Germline V lookup: CDR1 LNHNV, CDR2 YYDKDF (reference sequence). J lost 3 bases, V lost 0 bases, and 7 bases had no gene match. The CDR3 DNA sequence: TGTGCCACCAGCAGAGATCAGGGACAGGATTTCTACAATGAGCAGTTCTTC. This gives the protein CATSRDQGQDFYNEQFF.

The J gene is TRBJ2-7, the V gene TRBV7-2; 7 nucleotides line up with TRBD1. Germline loops: CDR1 SGHTA, CDR2 FQGNSA. This CDR3 spans 12 amino acids. V was clipped by 8 bases and J by 4 bases; unmatched bases: 5. CDR3 sequence reads: CASGTARYEQYF. For the CDR3, the DNA is TGTGCCAGCGGGACAGCAAGGTACGAGCAGTACTTC.

CDR3 sequence (DNA): TGTGCCAGCTCACCAAAGGTCAGCACAGATACGCAGTATTTT. It encodes CASSPKVSTDTQYF. This chain uses TRBV18 with TRBJ2-3, with D hard to call. The CDR3 has 14 residues. Germline CDR1 and CDR2: KGHSH and LQKENI. V lost 2 bases and J lost 0, with 6 bases in between.

The CDR3 sequence is CATGGGYNEQYF. DNA of the CDR3: TGTGCCACAGGGGGCGGCTACAATGAGCAGTACTTC. The chain uses TRBV6-2 or TRBV6-3 and TRBJ2-1, with 8 bases that match TRBD1. Matching the DNA end better, TRBJ2-7 makes the J call doubtful. The CDR3 extends over 12 amino acids. Looked up from germline, CDR1 is MNHEY and CDR2 is SVGEGT.